The 7 T cell receptor beta chains below all came from one sample that was sequenced in a study of low-dose radiotherapy and immunotherapy resistance in tumors. The time point: before trial treatment. Primers targeting TRAV and TRBV primed first-strand cDNA, covering alpha and beta chains. Using a constant-region primer together with a V-primer adapter, TCRs were subjected to 20 PCR cycles of amplification. TCRdb fed the reads into MiXCR, producing one record per CDR3 protein. The data hold 60,000 to 90,000 distinct CDR3 sequences, with less than 35% observed a single time. The material was PBMCs, obtained before treatment. These receptors were obtained from a female donor with ovarian cancer.

This clonotype was detected many times. This chain's CDR3 is CASSPLDSFPEAFF. The CDR3 bases are TGTGCCAGCAGCCCCCTTGATTCGTTCCCTGAAGCTTTCTTT. This chain joins TRBV12-3 or TRBV12-4 and TRBJ1-1; no firm D call. Trimming pared 6 bases from V and 6 bases from J, leaving 17 bases between. This CDR3 has 14 residues.

The table lists this clonotype with many counts. This chain connects TRBV12-3 or TRBV12-4 to TRBJ1-2, with a weak D call TRBD1 (6 bases). There are 15 residues in the CDR3. The V and J ends lost 6 bases and 3 bases respectively, with 17 bases between them. In DNA form, the CDR3 reads TGTGCCAGCAGCGCGTCGGGGACACGGGACTATGGCTACACCTTC. Translating it yields CASSASGTRDYGYTF.

This clonotype came up many times. The DNA for the CDR3 is TGCGCCAGCAGAAGGGACAGGGATAATTCACCCCTCCACTTT. It translates to CASRRDRDNSPLHF. This rearrangement joins TRBV5-1 to TRBJ1-6; 9 bases fit TRBD1. The CDR3 contains 14 residues. Trimming removed 5 bases from V and 5 bases from J; junction bases left unmatched: 2. CDR1 SGHRS and CDR2 YFSETQ come from the germline V gene.

Comments on this clonotype: A much larger clone lies one base from this, so it may be a read error. The V and J genes are TRBV12-3 or TRBV12-4 and TRBJ2-2; TRBD2 matches at 9 bases. V lost 6 bases and J lost 1; bases outside the gene matches: 0. The CDR3 covers 14 residues. The CDR3 spells CASRTSGNTGELFF. In nucleotides, the CDR3 is TGTGCCAGCAGGACTAGCGGGAACACCGGGGAGCTGTTTTTT.

The rearrangement uses TRBV29-1 and TRBJ2-1; no clear D gene. Germline V CDR1 and CDR2: SQVTM, ANQGSEA. Trimming shortened V by 6 bases and J by 4 bases, and 22 bases separated the two germline ends. This CDR3 has 16 residues. This CDR3 reads CSVPNNLRTEYNEQFF. Here the CDR3 DNA reads TGCAGCGTCCCAAACAATCTCAGGACCGAATACAATGAGCAGTTCTTC.

In its sample, this clonotype was seen many times. The CDR3 here is CASSFRDSWEAFF. In nucleotides, the CDR3 is TGCGCCAGCAGCTTCCGGGACAGCTGGGAAGCTTTCTTT. The J gene is TRBJ1-1, the V gene TRBV5-1; 7 bases agree with TRBD1. There are 13 residues in the CDR3. The ends lost 2 bases at V and 8 bases at J; junction bases unmatched: 6. Germline loops: CDR1 SGHRS, CDR2 YFSETQ.

The chain carries TRBV7-2 and TRBJ2-2, with D maybe TRBD2 (5 bases). The CDR3 sequence is 16 residues long. V was clipped by 0 bases and J by 4 bases, with 12 bases between them. Germline CDR1 is SGHTA and CDR2 is FQGNSA. The CDR3 DNA sequence: TGTGCCAGCAGCTTAGCGCAACCCCGGGGCACCGGGGAGCTGTTTTTT. Translated: CASSLAQPRGTGELFF.